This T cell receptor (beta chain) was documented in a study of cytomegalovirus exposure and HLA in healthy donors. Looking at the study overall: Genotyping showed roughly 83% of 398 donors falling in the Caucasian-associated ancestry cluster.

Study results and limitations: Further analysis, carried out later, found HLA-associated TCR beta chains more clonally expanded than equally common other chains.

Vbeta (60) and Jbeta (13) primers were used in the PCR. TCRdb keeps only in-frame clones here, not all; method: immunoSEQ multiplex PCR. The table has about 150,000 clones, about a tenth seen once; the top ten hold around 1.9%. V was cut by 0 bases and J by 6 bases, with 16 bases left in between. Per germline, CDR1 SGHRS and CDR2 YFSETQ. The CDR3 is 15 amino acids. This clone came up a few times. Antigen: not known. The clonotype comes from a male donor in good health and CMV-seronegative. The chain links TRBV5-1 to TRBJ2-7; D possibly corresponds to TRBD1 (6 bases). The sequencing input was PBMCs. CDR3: CASSLGGQLNFEQYF. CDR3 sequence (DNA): TGCGCCAGCAGCTTGGGTGGACAGTTAAACTTCGAGCAGTACTTC.